This T cell receptor (beta chain) was sequenced in a study of Ad26.COV2.S vaccination and SARS-CoV-2 variants. Notes on the study in general: Spike-specific TCR breadth ran higher among vaccine recipients than placebo recipients. It is possible that the TCR breadth and depth analyses underestimated the total T cell responses. CD8+ and CD4+ T cells specific for spike reportedly responded with substantial breadth after vaccination.

This CDR3 region has 15 residues. CDR1 and CDR2 (germline): SGHRS, YFSETQ. Between the trimmed V and J ends, which lost 4 bases and 3 bases, there was a span of 14 bases. As for this clone: Its antigen is currently unknown. The same CDR3 can be traced to other DNA sequences in this sample.

Libraries were prepared by immunoSEQ multiplex PCR; TCRdb keeps only in-frame clonotypes and omits some of them. The table shows 200,000 to 300,000 clones, with around 89% occurring only once. Treatment denoted: 19 received Ad26.COV2.S at low or high dose, single or two shots; roughly five received placebo; per-sample allocation not given. Each sample was drawn 63 days after the first injection (of vaccine or placebo). At a Boston site, the person donating was an adult of 18-55 years. The chain employs TRBV5-1 and TRBJ1-5, with D possibly TRBD1 on 5 matching bases. The receptor's source is a person between 18 and 65 years old who received the Ad26.COV2.S COVID-19 vaccine or a placebo. The source material was peripheral blood, sampled in a trial of Ad26.COV2.S vaccine versus placebo. Here the CDR3 DNA reads TGCGCCAGCAGCCTTGCGGGGGGATTCAATCAGCCCCAGCATTTT. Residues: CASSLAGGFNQPQHF.